These T cell receptor beta chains were read from a single sample in a study of beta chain features in type 1 diabetes. Clones were sequenced by immunoSEQ multiplex PCR, and TCRdb holds only the in-frame ones, with some missing. The sample holds 150,000 to 200,000 clones, less than 9.5% seen once. The sequenced sample was central memory CD4+ T cells from blood. Receptors originate from a woman under 30 in good health. Each CDR3 is given with its conserved first and last residue. D genes are given only for firm matches. The size of a clone is reported for some rows only, either as once, few or many, or as a class for expanded clones.

v_gene	abundance	d_gene	j_gene	len	CDR3nt	CDR3aa
TRBV7-2	few	-	TRBJ2-7	13	TGTGCCAGCAGCTTCTCTATGGGCGACGAGCAGTACTTC	CASSFSMGDEQYF
TRBV6-5	-	-	TRBJ2-2	12	TGTGCCAGCAGTCTAGCAGCCGGGGAGCTGTTTTTT	CASSLAAGELFF
TRBV5-5	-	TRBD1	TRBJ2-1	15	TGTGCCAGCAGCCCCACAGGGGTCTCTTACAATGAGCAGTTCTTC	CASSPTGVSYNEQFF
TRBV12-5	-	TRBD1	TRBJ2-5	13	TGTGCTAGTGGCCTAGGACAGGGAGAGACCCAGTACTTC	CASGLGQGETQYF
TRBV30	few	-	TRBJ1-3	14	TGTGCCTGGAGTGTAGGAGTCGCTGGAAACACCATATATTTT	CAWSVGVAGNTIYF
TRBV5-4	few	-	TRBJ2-7	16	TGTGCCAGCAGCTTGGATAGGACTCGAATCACCTACGAGCAGTACTTC	CASSLDRTRITYEQYF
TRBV7-9	few	-	TRBJ2-7	13	TGTGCCAGCAGCTCCGGGTCCTACTACGAGCAGTACTTC	CASSSGSYYEQYF
TRBV5-1	-	-	TRBJ1-4	15	TGCGCCAGCAGCTTGGGTCCGGACAAGAATGAAAAACTGTTTTTT	CASSLGPDKNEKLFF
TRBV4-1	few	-	TRBJ2-7	14	TGCGCCAGCAGCCAAGCCCCCTCGTCCTACGAGCAGTACTTC	CASSQAPSSYEQYF
TRBV7-2	-	-	TRBJ2-1	13	TGTGCCAGCAGCTCACCAAGGAGCGATGAGCAGTTCTTC	CASSSPRSDEQFF
TRBV5-6	-	-	TRBJ2-6	14	TGTGCCAGCAGTTCGGTTTCTGGGGCCAACGTCCTGACTTTC	CASSSVSGANVLTF
TRBV9	-	-	TRBJ2-3	15	TGTGCCAGCCGGGGAGCGGGCGTCGGCACAGATACGCAGTATTTT	CASRGAGVGTDTQYF
TRBV4-2	-	TRBD2	TRBJ2-1	17	TGTGCCAGCAGCCAAGATTCGGGCGGGAGGGCCTACAATGAGCAGTTCTTC	CASSQDSGGRAYNEQFF
TRBV18	-	TRBD1	TRBJ1-1	13	TGTGCCAGCAGACAGGGTCGGGACACTGAAGCTTTCTTT	CASRQGRDTEAFF
TRBV29-1	few	-	TRBJ1-1	15	TGCAGCGTGGGAGGACGGAGGGAGAGGGACACTGAAGCTTTCTTT	CSVGGRRERDTEAFF
TRBV5-6	-	-	TRBJ2-3	14	TGTGCCAGCAGCTGGGACTTCAGCACAGATACGCAGTATTTT	CASSWDFSTDTQYF